This T cell receptor (beta chain) originates from a study of blood T cell repertoires in COVID-19 (dated by TCRdb to 2018 to 2021). Study-level background: Collaborator samples came from the United States, Italy and Spain and covered acute and convalescent phases of COVID-19. The prospective study material was composed of cDNA or gDNA derived from T cells, B-cell-depleted T cells, or PBMCs. The dataset comprised deeply sampled blood TCRbeta repertoires from subjects exposed to, actively infected with, or recovered from COVID-19. The repertoires were released in a freely available public database intended as a resource for research on the immune response to SARS-CoV-2. Samples came from the ongoing ImmuneRACE study (first 160 participants) plus 1,254 subjects from 6 global collaborators. Nearly every sample came with metadata listing a de-identified subject ID, COVID-19 status, age in years and sex. Where available, HLA class I and class II types were taken from metadata supplied by the sample provider and were not determined by assay-based typing.

TCRbeta CDR3 regions were amplified from genomic DNA by means of the immunoSEQ Assay, a bias-controlled multiplex PCR. The authors processed their data as follows. The number of nucleated cells in each sample was estimated from the amplification of reference gene primers within the assay. To quantify the absolute abundance of each unique TCRbeta CDR3 rearrangement, sequence reads were collapsed and filtered. For each sample, productive Simpson clonality was calculated by taking the square root of Simpson's diversity index across productive rearrangements. Here the immuneACCESS table is served through TCRdb, limited to in-frame sequences with V and J called. Missing clones are a known gap in these copies; in checked studies unresolved V genes cover under half, and the rest lacks a known reason. The V and J calls and the clone size are those of that table, but D and trimming were determined from the DNA. The sample yields 450,000 to 500,000 clones; roughly 85% were counted once. The ten largest clones capture approximately 3.4% of the sample.

Results the study describes overall, beyond this receptor: The quantity of clinical and demographic metadata differed by source and by participant and was supplied without curation.

Collaborating institutions collected whole blood in K2EDTA tubes following their own protocols. For TCRbeta analysis, collaborators shipped samples in one of three forms: frozen whole blood, isolated PBMCs, or DNA extracted from either of those sample types. Notes on this clone: Its antigen specificity is not known. No base quality values were provided; no much bigger clone lies one nucleotide off.

The germline V gene specifies MNHEY as CDR1 and SVGAGI as CDR2. The CDR3 numbers 13 residues from cysteine through phenylalanine. The read is trimmed to its CDR3 DNA, 39 bases read in frame from base 1. V is reduced by 7 bases and J by 0 bases, leaving a spacing of 6 bases between them. This clonotype was sampled from a human donor in a cohort sampled during active COVID-19. The chain is assembled from TRBV6-5 and TRBJ1-4, with the D gene call left open. The sequenced material came from peripheral blood. The CDR3 region reads CASKQSTNEKLFF. The DNA is as follows: TGTGCCAGCAAACAGTCAACTAATGAAAAACTGTTTTTT.